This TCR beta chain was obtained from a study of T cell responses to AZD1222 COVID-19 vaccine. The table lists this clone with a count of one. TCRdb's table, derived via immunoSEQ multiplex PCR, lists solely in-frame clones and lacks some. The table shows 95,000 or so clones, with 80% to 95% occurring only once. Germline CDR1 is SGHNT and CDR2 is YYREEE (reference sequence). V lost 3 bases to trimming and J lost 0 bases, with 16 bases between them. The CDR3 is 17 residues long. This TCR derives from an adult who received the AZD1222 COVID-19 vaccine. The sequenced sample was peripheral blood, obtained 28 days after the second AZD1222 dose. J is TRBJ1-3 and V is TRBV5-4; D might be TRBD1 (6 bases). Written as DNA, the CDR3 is TGTGCCAGCAGCTCCGACCTACAGGGCCTCTCTGGAAACACCATATATTTT. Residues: CASSSDLQGLSGNTIYF.